The next 23 T cell receptor beta chains were all read from a single sample in a study of beta chain features in type 1 diabetes (dated by TCRdb to between 2017 and 2018). Libraries were made using the immunoSEQ multiplex PCR assay. The High Capacity cDNA Reverse Transcription Kit was used to reverse transcribe all of the isolated RNA, meaning that expressed TCRB transcripts were what got sequenced. The table was pulled from immuneACCESS by TCRdb, which kept in-frame rearrangements only. Such tables lose some clones; where checked, under half of the loss comes from unresolved V genes, and the rest has no known cause. In all, the sample holds about 9,400 clones, and roughly 74% of those were seen once. 1.2% to 1.5% of the sample is taken by the ten largest. The source material was Tregs from blood. The intended sense of this specimen's cell subset or site label: regulatory CD4+ T cells. The receptors derive from a woman younger than 30 in good health.

This chain links TRBV5-1 with TRBJ2-2, with 9 nucleotides matching TRBD2. The CDR3 runs 16 residues. Germline loops: CDR1 SGHRS, CDR2 YFSETQ. V lost 0 bases to trimming and J lost 2 bases; unmatched junction nucleotides: 2. In nucleotides, the CDR3 is TGCGCCAGCAGCTTGGTTAGCGGGAGTAACACCGGGGAGCTGTTTTTT. As protein: CASSLVSGSNTGELFF.

This clone was counted once. V and J are TRBV9 and TRBJ2-2, with 8 bases fitting TRBD2. The V segment lost 6 bases and the J segment 5 bases; nucleotides outside the gene matches: 9. CDR1 is SGDLS and CDR2 is YYNGEE in the germline V gene. The CDR3 contains 15 residues. The CDR3 DNA follows: TGTGCCAGCAAAAGAGCGGGAGCGGGGACCGGGGAGCTGTTTTTT. Its translation is CASKRAGAGTGELFF.

The chain uses TRBV2 and TRBJ1-1; weak D call: TRBD1 (6 bases). Germline V lookup: CDR1 SNHLY, CDR2 FYNNEI. The V gene lost 5 bases and the J gene lost 1 base, with 14 bases spanning the gap. The CDR3 is 15 amino acids. The CDR3 sequence is CASSRAQGWNTEAFF. The DNA of the CDR3 is TGTGCCAGCAGTCGAGCCCAGGGGTGGAACACTGAAGCTTTCTTT. Full variable domain (outside the CDR3, taken from reference TRBV2 and TRBJ1-1): EPEVTQTPSHQVTQMGQEVILRCVPISNHLYFYWYRQILGQKVEFLVSFYNNEISEKSEIFDDQFSVERPDGSNFTLKIRSTKLEDSAMYFCASSRAQGWNTEAFFGQGTRLTVV.

The chain recombines TRBV19 with TRBJ2-2, with 14 bases lining up with TRBD2. CDR3 size: 17 residues. V lost 8 bases and J lost 0; bases outside the gene matches: 5. Germline CDR1 reads LNHDA; CDR2 reads SQIVND (reference sequence). CDR3 sequence (DNA): TGTGCCAGTCGGACTAGCGGGGGGACAGCGAACACCGGGGAGCTGTTTTTT. Translating it yields CASRTSGGTANTGELFF.

V usage is TRBV5-6 and J usage is TRBJ2-7; TRBD1 aligns across 9 bases. The CDR3 runs 14 residues. CDR1 and CDR2 (germline): SGHDT, YYEEEE. V was clipped by 2 bases and J by 6 bases; unmatched bases: 6. In DNA form, the CDR3 reads TGTGCCAGCAGCTTCGGGACAGGGTCGGTCGAGCAGTACTTC. Translating gives CASSFGTGSVEQYF.

This clone has just a few counts. J is TRBJ2-5 and V is TRBV18, with 9 bases that match TRBD2. Germline CDR1 KGHSH, CDR2 LQKENI. Germline trimming cut 3 bases from V and 6 bases from J; bases unmatched to any gene: 11. The CDR3 contains 16 residues. The CDR3 region is CASSPPVDSGRQTQYF. Written as DNA, the CDR3 is TGTGCCAGCTCACCTCCTGTCGATAGCGGGAGACAGACCCAGTACTTC.

V gene TRBV27 combines with J gene TRBJ1-6, with D possibly being TRBD1 (6 bases). Germline V gene lookup returns CDR1 MNHEY and CDR2 SMNVEV (reference sequence). CDR3 length: 16 amino acids. Trimming left V 3 bases short and J 7 bases short, with 16 bases between. Here the CDR3 DNA reads TGTGCCAGCAGTTTCCTATTCCGGGACAAGAATTCACCCCTCCACTTT. Protein: CASSFLFRDKNSPLHF.

This clone was picked up one time. CDR3 in DNA: TGTGCCAGCAGTGTTCAAACAGGGGGCTATGAGCAGTTCTTC. Residues: CASSVQTGGYEQFF. The V gene is TRBV2, the J gene TRBJ2-1, with TRBD1 identical over 9 bases. This CDR3 has 14 amino acids. V was pared by 4 bases and J by 8 bases, with 6 bases of the junction left unmatched. Germline V gene data show CDR1 as SNHLY and CDR2 as FYNNEI. The entire variable domain, with the rest obtained from reference TRBV2 and TRBJ2-1, is as follows: EPEVTQTPSHQVTQMGQEVILRCVPISNHLYFYWYRQILGQKVEFLVSFYNNEISEKSEIFDDQFSVERPDGSNFTLKIRSTKLEDSAMYFCASSVQTGGYEQFFGPGTRLTVL.

The chain couples TRBV29-1 to TRBJ1-1, with a tentative D call TRBD1 (6 bases). Germline CDR1 and CDR2: SQVTM and ANQGSEA. V was cut by 7 bases and J by 0 bases, with 12 bases left in between. The CDR3 sequence is 13 residues long. CDR3 region: CSAGQTMNTEAFF. CDR3 sequence (DNA): TGCAGCGCCGGACAGACGATGAACACTGAAGCTTTCTTT. Full variable domain (outside the CDR3, taken from reference TRBV29-1 and TRBJ1-1): SAVISQKPSRDICQRGTSLTIQCQVDSQVTMMFWYRQQPGQSLTLIATANQGSEATYESGFVIDKFPISRPNLTFSTLTVSNMSPEDSSIYLCSAGQTMNTEAFFGQGTRLTVV.

The chain combines TRBV7-2 with TRBJ2-2; TRBD1 might be the D (6 bases). Germline loops: CDR1 SGHTA, CDR2 FQGNSA. The CDR3 consists of 15 residues. Trimming removed 4 bases from V and 7 bases from J, with 16 bases in between. The CDR3 DNA follows: TGTGCCAGCAGCTCGGACAGACGCGCCGGCGGGGAGCTGTTTTTT. It is translated as CASSSDRRAGGELFF. Supplemented by reference TRBV7-2 and TRBJ2-2, the full variable domain reads GAGVSQSPSNKVTEKGKDVELRCDPISGHTALYWYRQSLGQGLEFLIYFQGNSAPDKSGLPSDRFSAERTGGSVSTLTIQRTQQEDSAVYLCASSSDRRAGGELFFGEGSRLTVL.

V is TRBV30 and J is TRBJ2-7, with D possibly matching TRBD1 (6 bases). V was pared by 7 bases and J by 2 bases, with 9 bases between. The CDR3 has 11 residues. CDR1 and CDR2 (germline): GTSNPN, SVGIG (reference sequence). The CDR3 spells CAYRVTYEQYF. The CDR3, as DNA: TGTGCCTACAGGGTAACCTACGAGCAGTACTTC. The full variable domain, with the rest looked up from reference TRBV30 and TRBJ2-7, is SQTIHQWPATLVQPVGSPLSLECTVEGTSNPNLYWYRQAAGRGLQLLFYSVGIGQISSEVPQNLSASRPQDRQFILSSKKLLLSDSGFYLCAYRVTYEQYFGPGTRLTVT.

The chain couples TRBV29-1 to TRBJ1-2; no clear D gene. With 5 bases removed from V and 2 bases from J, the gap between germline ends came to 18 bases. This CDR3 has 15 amino acids. CDR1 and CDR2 (germline): SQVTM, ANQGSEA. The CDR3 coding sequence is TGCAGCGTTAGGGAGCCTCTCCAGTTAAACTATGGCTACACCTTC. It specifies CSVREPLQLNYGYTF.

The V call is TRBV2, the J call TRBJ1-2; maybe TRBD1 (6 bases). Trimming shortened V by 6 bases and J by 4 bases, and 12 bases separated the two germline ends. This CDR3 has 13 amino acids. Germline V CDR1 and CDR2: SNHLY, FYNNEI. In DNA, the CDR3 is TGTGCCAGCAGGGGGGGGCGCGCCTATGGCTACACCTTC. Protein sequence: CASRGGRAYGYTF.

This clone was seen a few times. This sequence joins TRBV28 and TRBJ2-1; TRBD2 agrees at 9 bases. V was pared by 5 bases and J by 15 bases, with 8 bases of the junction left unmatched. Germline CDR1 reads MDHEN; CDR2 reads SYDVKM. The CDR3 totals 12 residues. The DNA for the CDR3 is TGTGCCAGCAGTCGTCTAGCGGGACCCGTGTTCTTC. It yields the protein CASSRLAGPVFF. The full variable domain, completed using reference TRBV28 and TRBJ2-1, is DVKVTQSSRYLVKRTGEKVFLECVQDMDHENMFWYRQDPGLGLRLIYFSYDVKMKEKGDIPEGYSVSREKKERFSLILESASTNQTSMYLCASSRLAGPVFFGPGTRLTVL.

The rearrangement links TRBV5-8 to TRBJ2-1; 13 bases are a match to TRBD2. The junction had 12 bases not matched to a gene; V was cut back by 4 bases and J by 5 bases. From germline, CDR1 is SGHTS and CDR2 YDEGEE. The CDR3 runs 18 residues. CDR3 DNA sequence: TGTGCCAGCAGCCCCATGAGACTAGCGGGAGGCGCCCACAATGAGCAGTTCTTC. Translating gives CASSPMRLAGGAHNEQFF.

The chain recombines TRBV14 with TRBJ1-1; possibly TRBD1 for D (6 bases). The V gene's germline CDR1 is SGHDN and CDR2 FVKESK. This CDR3 is 15 amino acids long. V was pared by 3 bases and J by 1 base, with 12 bases between. The CDR3 DNA reads as TGTGCCAGCAGCCATTTAAACAGGGAGAACACTGAAGCTTTCTTT. This translates into CASSHLNRENTEAFF.

This clone was seen only a few times. The chain links TRBV6-5 to TRBJ2-7, with TRBD2 matching over 9 bases. This CDR3 is built from 16 residues. Germline V gene data show CDR1 as MNHEY and CDR2 as SVGAGI. With 0 bases clipped from V and 4 bases from J, the junction kept 7 bases outside the gene matches. CDR3 in amino acids: CASSYSVAGASYEQYF. CDR3 DNA: TGTGCCAGCAGTTACTCGGTAGCGGGAGCGTCATACGAGCAGTACTTC.

V and J are TRBV5-1 and TRBJ2-3, with D maybe TRBD1 (5 bases). The CDR3 covers 16 residues. Trimming pared 0 bases from V and 1 base from J, leaving 12 bases between. Germline V lookup: CDR1 SGHRS, CDR2 YFSETQ. The CDR3 bases are TGCGCCAGCAGCTTGGGGCTAGGGGTCCGCACAGATACGCAGTATTTT. Translating it yields CASSLGLGVRTDTQYF. Full variable domain (missing parts from reference TRBV5-1 and TRBJ2-3): KAGVTQTPRYLIKTRGQQVTLSCSPISGHRSVSWYQQTPGQGLQFLFEYFSETQRNKGNFPGRFSGRQFSNSRSEMNVSTLELGDSALYLCASSLGLGVRTDTQYFGPGTRLTVL.

The table lists this clone with a count of one. The V and J genes are TRBV2 and TRBJ2-1; 8 positions agree with TRBD2. V trimming: 1 base; J trimming: 7 bases; junction bases outside the gene matches: 6. Germline V gene lookup returns CDR1 SNHLY and CDR2 FYNNEI. The CDR3 totals 15 residues. CDR3 residues: CASSEGAGVTNEQFF. The CDR3 DNA sequence: TGTGCCAGCAGTGAAGGAGCGGGAGTAACAAATGAGCAGTTCTTC.

The count of this clone is one. The genes are TRBV5-6 and TRBJ1-2; 8 bases fit TRBD1. Unmatched junction bases numbered 3, after V lost 3 bases and J lost 5 bases. The CDR3 loop spans 13 amino acids. The germline gives CDR1 SGHDT, CDR2 YYEEEE. The CDR3 loop is CASSSDRGYGYTF. The CDR3 DNA reads as TGTGCCAGCAGCTCCGACAGGGGATATGGCTACACCTTC.

The V and J genes are TRBV11-2 and TRBJ2-7; TRBD1 aligns across 7 bases. The germline V gene encodes CDR1 SGHAT and CDR2 FQNNGV. The length of the CDR3 is 15 residues. Trimming took 5 bases from V and 2 from J; bases not matched to a gene: 9. Here the CDR3 reads CASSASGTVTYEQYF. CDR3 bases: TGTGCCAGCAGCGCATCCGGGACAGTAACCTACGAGCAGTACTTC.

J is TRBJ1-1 and V is TRBV30; no firm D call. Per the germline V gene, CDR1 is GTSNPN and CDR2 is SVGIG (reference sequence). The CDR3 spans 11 residues. Trimming stripped 4 bases from V and 3 bases from J, with 6 bases between. Here the CDR3 DNA reads TGTGCCTGGAATGAGTACACTGAAGCTTTCTTT. It translates to CAWNEYTEAFF.

The chain recombines TRBV7-2 with TRBJ2-5; TRBD1 aligns across 10 bases. The J call may not be correct, given that the DNA end is closer to TRBJ2-7. Germline CDR1 and CDR2: SGHTA and FQGNSA. The CDR3 runs 14 residues. DNA for the CDR3: TGTGCCAGCAGCATATGGGACAGGGGCCACGAGCAGTACTTC. Its translation: CASSIWDRGHEQYF.